The entry that follows covers one T cell receptor beta chain sequence. Those who participated ranged in age from 18 to 89 years and resided in about two dozen US areas. After removal of 0 bases from V and 10 bases from J, the junction contained 6 bases not matched to a gene. The CDR3 runs to 13 residues. The germline CDR1 and CDR2 sequences are SGHRS and YFSETQ. Clones were read by immunoSEQ multiplex PCR, and TCRdb kept only the in-frame ones, dropping some. The sample lists hundreds of thousands of clones, just under 90% occurring once. The data were taken from a study of blood T cell repertoires in COVID-19.

Sample: PBMCs or T cells enriched from blood (not recorded which). This TCR came from a woman under 40 who had recovered from COVID-19. The V gene is TRBV5-1, the J gene TRBJ1-1; 7 nucleotides line up with TRBD1. The CDR3 loop is CASSLELRGPAFF. As DNA, the CDR3 is TGCGCCAGCAGCTTGGAGTTGAGGGGGCCAGCTTTCTTT.